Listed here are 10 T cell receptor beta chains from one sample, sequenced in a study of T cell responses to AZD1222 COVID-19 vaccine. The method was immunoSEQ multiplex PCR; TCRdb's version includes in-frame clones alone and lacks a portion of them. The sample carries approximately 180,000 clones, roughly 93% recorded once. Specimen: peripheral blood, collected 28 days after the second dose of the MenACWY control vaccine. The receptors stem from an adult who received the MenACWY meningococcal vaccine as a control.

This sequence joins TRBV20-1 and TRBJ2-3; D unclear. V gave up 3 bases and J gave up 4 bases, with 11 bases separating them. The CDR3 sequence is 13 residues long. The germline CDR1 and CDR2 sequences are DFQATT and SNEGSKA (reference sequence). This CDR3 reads CSASLDGPDTQYF. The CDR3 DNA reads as TGCAGTGCTAGTCTAGATGGTCCAGATACGCAGTATTTT.

In nucleotides, the CDR3 is TGTGCCAGCAGCCAAGTATACGAGCAGTTCTTC. Its protein product is CASSQVYEQFF. J is TRBJ2-1 and V is TRBV3-1 (or the pseudogene TRBV3-2); D is uncertain. CDR3 size: 11 residues. V lost 1 base and J 10 bases, leaving 5 bases between the germline ends. Per the germline V gene, CDR1 is LGHDT and CDR2 is YNNKEL (reference sequence).

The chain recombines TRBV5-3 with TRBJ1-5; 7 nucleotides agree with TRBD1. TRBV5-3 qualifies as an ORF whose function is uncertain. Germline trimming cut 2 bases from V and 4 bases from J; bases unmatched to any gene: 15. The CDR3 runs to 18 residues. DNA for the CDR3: TGTGCCAGAAGCTTCCCCGTTAAGGAGGGGGCACAGAATCAGCCCCAGCATTTT. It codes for CARSFPVKEGAQNQPQHF.

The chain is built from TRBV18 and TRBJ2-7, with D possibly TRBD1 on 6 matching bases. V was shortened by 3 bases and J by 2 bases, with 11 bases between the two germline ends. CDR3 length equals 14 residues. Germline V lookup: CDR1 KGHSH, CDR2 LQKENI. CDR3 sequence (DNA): TGTGCCAGCTCACCTTGGGACAAGCCCTACGAGCAGTACTTC. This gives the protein CASSPWDKPYEQYF.

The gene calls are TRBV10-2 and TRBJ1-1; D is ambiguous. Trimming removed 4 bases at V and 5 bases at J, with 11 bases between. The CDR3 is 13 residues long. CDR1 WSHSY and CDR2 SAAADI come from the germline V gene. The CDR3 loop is CASSGAGKTEAFF. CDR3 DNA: TGCGCCAGCAGTGGGGCTGGGAAGACTGAAGCTTTCTTT.

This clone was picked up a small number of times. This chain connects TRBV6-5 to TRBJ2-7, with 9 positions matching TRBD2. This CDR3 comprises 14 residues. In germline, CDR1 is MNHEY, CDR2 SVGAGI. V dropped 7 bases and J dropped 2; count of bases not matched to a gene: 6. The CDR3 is CASTPTSGPYEQYF. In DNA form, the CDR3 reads TGTGCCAGCACCCCGACTAGCGGACCCTACGAGCAGTACTTC.

The CDR3 is CASSQEGRVYGYTF. The CDR3 bases are TGCGCCAGCAGCCAAGAAGGGCGGGTCTATGGCTACACCTTC. The chain carries TRBV4-3 and TRBJ1-2; D call uncertain. Trimming cost V 0 bases and J 4 bases, with 9 bases left between them. This CDR3 has 14 residues. Germline V CDR1 and CDR2: LGHNA, YSLEER.

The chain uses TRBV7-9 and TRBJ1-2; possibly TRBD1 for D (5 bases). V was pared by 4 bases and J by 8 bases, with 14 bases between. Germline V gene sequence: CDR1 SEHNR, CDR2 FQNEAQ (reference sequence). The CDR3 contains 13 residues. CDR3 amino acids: CASSYDSFGGYTF. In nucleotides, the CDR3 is TGTGCCAGCAGCTACGACAGTTTTGGCGGCTACACCTTC.

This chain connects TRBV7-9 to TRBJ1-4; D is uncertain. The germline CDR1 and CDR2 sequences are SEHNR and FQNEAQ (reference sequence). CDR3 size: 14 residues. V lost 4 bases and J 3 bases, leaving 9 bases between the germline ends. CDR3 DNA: TGTGCCAGCAGCTCCCGGGCCTCTAATGAAAAACTGTTTTTT. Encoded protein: CASSSRASNEKLFF.

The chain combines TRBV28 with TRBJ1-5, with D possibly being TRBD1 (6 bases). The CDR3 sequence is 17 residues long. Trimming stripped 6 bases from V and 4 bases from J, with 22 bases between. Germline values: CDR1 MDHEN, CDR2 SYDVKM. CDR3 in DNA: TGTGCCAGCAGATTACCTGGGACAACCGGTACTAATCAGCCCCAGCATTTT. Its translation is CASRLPGTTGTNQPQHF.